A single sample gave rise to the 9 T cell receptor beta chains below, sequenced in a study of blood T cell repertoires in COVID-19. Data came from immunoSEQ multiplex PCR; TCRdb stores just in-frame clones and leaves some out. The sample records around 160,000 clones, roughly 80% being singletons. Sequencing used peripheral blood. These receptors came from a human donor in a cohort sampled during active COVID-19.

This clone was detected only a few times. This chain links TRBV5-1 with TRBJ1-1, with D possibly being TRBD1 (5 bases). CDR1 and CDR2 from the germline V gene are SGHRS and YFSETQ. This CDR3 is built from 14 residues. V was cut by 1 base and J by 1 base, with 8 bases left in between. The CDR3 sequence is CASSLLTANTEAFF. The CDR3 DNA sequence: TGCGCCAGCAGCTTGCTGACAGCGAACACTGAAGCTTTCTTT.

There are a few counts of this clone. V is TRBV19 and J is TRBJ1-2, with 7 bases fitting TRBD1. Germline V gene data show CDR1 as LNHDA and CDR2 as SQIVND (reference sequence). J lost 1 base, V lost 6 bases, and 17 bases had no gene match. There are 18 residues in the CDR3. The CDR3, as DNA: TGTGCCAGTAGCACTGCCCCGGGACAGCCAAATTTTAACTATGGCTACACCTTC. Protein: CASSTAPGQPNFNYGYTF.

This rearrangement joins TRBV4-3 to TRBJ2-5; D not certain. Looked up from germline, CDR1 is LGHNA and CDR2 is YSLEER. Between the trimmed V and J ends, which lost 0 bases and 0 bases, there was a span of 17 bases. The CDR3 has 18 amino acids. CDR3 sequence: CASSQDIPRWANQETQYF. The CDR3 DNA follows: TGCGCCAGCAGCCAAGATATCCCCCGATGGGCGAACCAAGAGACCCAGTACTTC.

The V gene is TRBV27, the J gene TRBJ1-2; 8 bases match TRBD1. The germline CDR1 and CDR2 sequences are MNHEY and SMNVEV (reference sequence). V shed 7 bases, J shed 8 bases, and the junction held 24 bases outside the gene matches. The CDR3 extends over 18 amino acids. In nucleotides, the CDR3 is TGTGCCAGCAACCCATGGGGCCTTCGCGGACAGGGATCTAAGGGCTACACCTTC. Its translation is CASNPWGLRGQGSKGYTF.

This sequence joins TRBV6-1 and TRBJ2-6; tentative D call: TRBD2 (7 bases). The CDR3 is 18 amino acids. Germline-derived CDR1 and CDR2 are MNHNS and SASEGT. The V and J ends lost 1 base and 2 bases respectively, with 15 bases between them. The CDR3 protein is CASSEEAAGAPGANVLTF. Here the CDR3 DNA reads TGTGCCAGCAGTGAAGAAGCGGCGGGGGCGCCTGGGGCCAACGTCCTGACTTTC.

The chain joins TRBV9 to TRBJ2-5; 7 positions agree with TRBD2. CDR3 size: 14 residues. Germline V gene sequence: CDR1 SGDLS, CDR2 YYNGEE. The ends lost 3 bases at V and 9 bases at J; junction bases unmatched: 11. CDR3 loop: CASSAPGTIMAQYF. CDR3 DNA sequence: TGTGCCAGCAGCGCCCCCGGGACTATCATGGCCCAGTACTTC.

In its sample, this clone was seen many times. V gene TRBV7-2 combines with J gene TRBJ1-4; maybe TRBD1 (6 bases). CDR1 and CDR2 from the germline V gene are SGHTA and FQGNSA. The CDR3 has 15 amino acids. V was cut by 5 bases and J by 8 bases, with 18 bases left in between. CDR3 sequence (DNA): TGTGCCAGCAGCCCACAGGGTAGAGGTCAGGAAAAACTGTTTTTT. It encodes CASSPQGRGQEKLFF.

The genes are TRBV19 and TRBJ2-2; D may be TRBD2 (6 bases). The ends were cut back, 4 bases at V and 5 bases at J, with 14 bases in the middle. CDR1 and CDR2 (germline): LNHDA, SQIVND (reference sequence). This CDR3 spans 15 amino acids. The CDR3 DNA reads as TGTGCCAGTAGTAGGGCTAGCGACCAGACCGGGGAGCTGTTTTTT. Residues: CASSRASDQTGELFF.

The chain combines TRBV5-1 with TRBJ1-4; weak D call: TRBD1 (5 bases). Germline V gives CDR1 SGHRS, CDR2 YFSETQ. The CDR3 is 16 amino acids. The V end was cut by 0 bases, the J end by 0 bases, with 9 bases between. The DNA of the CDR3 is TGCGCCAGCAGCTTGGCCTACAGGACAACTAATGAAAAACTGTTTTTT. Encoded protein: CASSLAYRTTNEKLFF.